The rows below give T cell receptor beta chains drawn from one sample of a study of blood T cell repertoires in COVID-19. Clones were read by immunoSEQ multiplex PCR, and TCRdb kept only the in-frame ones, dropping some. Among under 300,000 clones listed, around 86% were seen once. Sequenced: peripheral blood. The receptor set was obtained from a man older than 75 with acute or convalescent COVID-19. The CDR3 runs from the conserved cysteine through the conserved F or W. The D gene is left open where the match is weak. Clone size is given for some rows only: seen once, a few or many times, or a class if the clone is expanded.

>TRBV6-5|once|.|TRBJ1-1
CASTGIGGTKAFF
TGTGCCAGCACGGGAATTGGGGGGACTAAAGCTTTCTTT
>TRBV9|.|TRBD1|TRBJ2-1
CASSVTGTGSYNEQFF
TGTGCCAGCAGCGTTACCGGGACAGGCTCCTACAATGAGCAGTTCTTC
>TRBV28|.|.|TRBJ1-6
CASRFQDRHNSPLHF
TGTGCCAGCAGATTTCAGGACAGACATAATTCACCCCTCCACTTT
>TRBV6-2/TRBV6-3|.|TRBD1|TRBJ1-1
CASSGDRGITEAFF
TGTGCCAGCAGCGGGGACAGGGGGATCACTGAAGCTTTCTTT
>TRBV7-2|.|TRBD2|TRBJ2-5
CASSLVGGGEETQYF
TGTGCCAGCAGCTTAGTAGGCGGGGGGGAAGAGACCCAGTACTTC
>TRBV15|.|.|TRBJ2-3
CATSRDGDTQYF
TGTGCCACCAGCAGAGACGGAGATACGCAGTATTTT
>TRBV5-5|.|.|TRBJ1-5
CASSFGGAGNQPQHF
TGTGCCAGCAGCTTCGGGGGGGCAGGCAATCAGCCCCAGCATTTT
>TRBV6-6|.|.|TRBJ2-5
CASTETGQKSETQYF
TGTGCCAGCACCGAGACAGGTCAGAAATCAGAGACCCAGTACTTC
>TRBV19|.|TRBD2|TRBJ2-3
CASSPSSGRGTDTQYF
TGTGCCAGTAGTCCTTCCAGCGGGAGGGGAACAGATACGCAGTATTTT
>TRBV3-1/TRBV3-2|.|.|TRBJ1-2
CASSPTANYGYTF
TGTGCCAGCAGTCCGACAGCTAACTATGGCTACACCTTC
>TRBV7-2|once|TRBD1|TRBJ2-7
CASSPQTGLHEQYF
TGTGCCAGCAGCCCGCAGACAGGGTTGCACGAGCAGTACTTC
>TRBV4-2|.|.|TRBJ2-3
CASSQGAGVGQYF
TGTGCCAGCAGCCAAGGGGCAGGGGTCGGGCAGTATTTT
>TRBV9|.|.|TRBJ2-7
CASSVEEGHLYEQYF
TGTGCCAGCAGCGTAGAAGAGGGTCACCTATACGAGCAGTACTTC
>TRBV7-9|.|.|TRBJ2-1
CASSLAQVPFF
TGTGCCAGCAGCTTAGCACAGGTACCGTTCTTC
>TRBV24-1|.|TRBD1|TRBJ1-5
CATSDSGQGANQPQHF
TGTGCCACCAGTGACTCGGGACAGGGGGCGAATCAGCCCCAGCATTTT
>TRBV9|.|.|TRBJ1-3
CASSVGGGNTIYF
TGTGCCAGCAGCGTAGGAGGGGGAAACACCATATATTTT
>TRBV4-1|once|.|TRBJ2-7
CASSQAVDTSPYEQYF
TGCGCCAGCAGCCAAGCAGTCGACACTTCCCCCTACGAGCAGTACTTC
>TRBV19|.|.|TRBJ1-5
CASSGGSGNQPQHF
TGTGCCAGTAGTGGTGGGTCCGGGAATCAGCCCCAGCATTTT
>TRBV2|.|.|TRBJ2-7
CASSVGLGSYEQYF
TGTGCCAGCAGTGTAGGACTGGGCTCCTACGAGCAGTACTTC
>TRBV28|.|TRBD2|TRBJ2-7
CASSLGTSGPYEQYF
TGTGCCAGCAGTTTGGGGACTAGCGGCCCCTACGAGCAGTACTTC
>TRBV2|.|.|TRBJ2-2
CASSDFTTGELFF
TGTGCCAGCAGTGATTTCACAACCGGGGAGCTGTTTTTT
>TRBV3-1/TRBV3-2|.|.|TRBJ1-6
CASSPRGGDNSPLHF
TGTGCCAGCAGCCCCAGAGGGGGGGATAATTCACCCCTCCACTTT
>TRBV2|.|TRBD1|TRBJ2-7
CASFGTVRYEQYF
TGTGCCAGCTTCGGGACAGTACGCTACGAGCAGTACTTC
>TRBV7-2|.|.|TRBJ2-7
CASSLSNPYEQYF
TGTGCCAGCAGCTTAAGCAACCCCTACGAGCAGTACTTC